Listed below are T cell receptor beta chains from one sample, sequenced in a study of cytomegalovirus exposure and HLA in healthy donors. Repertoires were generated with immunoSEQ multiplex PCR, while TCRdb's copy carries only in-frame clones and drops some. The table has around 170,000 clones, more than 75% seen once. The sequencing sample was made of PBMCs. These receptors were collected from a man between 18 and 35 years old in good health and CMV-seronegative. Each CDR3 is given with its conserved first and last residue. A D gene is named only where the DNA matches it firmly. Clone size is shown for a subset of rows, as once, few, many or a class of expanded clone.

D gene: TRBD1
V gene: TRBV10-3
CDR3 length: 14
clone size: NA
J gene: TRBJ1-1
CDR3 DNA: TGTGCCATCAGTTCGACAGGGATGAACACTGAAGCTTTCTTT
CDR3 protein: CAISSTGMNTEAFF

D gene: TRBD1
V gene: TRBV5-1
CDR3 length: 16
clone size: NA
J gene: TRBJ2-1
CDR3 DNA: TGCGCCAGCAGCTTCGGGACAGGGGGTACTTACAATGAGCAGTTCTTC
CDR3 protein: CASSFGTGGTYNEQFF

D gene: TRBD2
V gene: TRBV19
CDR3 length: 14
clone size: NA
J gene: TRBJ2-1
CDR3 DNA: TGTGCCAGTAGGAAGAACGGGAGGGACAATGAGCAGTTCTTC
CDR3 protein: CASRKNGRDNEQFF

D gene: TRBD2
V gene: TRBV5-4
CDR3 length: 14
clone size: NA
J gene: TRBJ2-1
CDR3 DNA: TGTGCCAGCAGCTTCGGGGGGGCGTGGAATGAGCAGTTCTTC
CDR3 protein: CASSFGGAWNEQFF

D gene: NA
V gene: TRBV5-4
CDR3 length: 13
clone size: NA
J gene: TRBJ1-3
CDR3 DNA: TGTGCCAGCAGCTTGGACAGGGCAAACACCATATATTTT
CDR3 protein: CASSLDRANTIYF

D gene: TRBD2
V gene: TRBV6-6
CDR3 length: 16
clone size: NA
J gene: TRBJ2-1
CDR3 DNA: TGTGCCAGCAGTTCGGGCGGGGAGGGGTGGAGCAATGAGCAGTTCTTC
CDR3 protein: CASSSGGEGWSNEQFF

D gene: TRBD1
V gene: TRBV11-3
CDR3 length: 15
clone size: NA
J gene: TRBJ2-3
CDR3 DNA: TGTGCCAGCAGCGAGGACAGGGGGCTGACAGATACGCAGTATTTT
CDR3 protein: CASSEDRGLTDTQYF

D gene: TRBD1
V gene: TRBV7-2
CDR3 length: 16
clone size: NA
J gene: TRBJ1-3
CDR3 DNA: TGTGCCAGCAGCGTCGGACAGGGGGGAAATGGAAACACCATATATTTT
CDR3 protein: CASSVGQGGNGNTIYF

D gene: TRBD1
V gene: TRBV27
CDR3 length: 14
clone size: NA
J gene: TRBJ1-1
CDR3 DNA: TGTGCCAGCAGCCATGACAGGGAAGTCACTGAAGCTTTCTTT
CDR3 protein: CASSHDREVTEAFF

D gene: TRBD1
V gene: TRBV4-1
CDR3 length: 16
clone size: NA
J gene: TRBJ1-1
CDR3 DNA: TGCGCCAGCAGCCCTGGACAGGGACCTCTGAACACTGAAGCTTTCTTT
CDR3 protein: CASSPGQGPLNTEAFF

D gene: NA
V gene: TRBV28
CDR3 length: 14
clone size: few
J gene: TRBJ2-6
CDR3 DNA: TGTGCCAGCAGTCGTTCCGTTGGGGCCAACGTCCTGACTTTC
CDR3 protein: CASSRSVGANVLTF

D gene: TRBD1
V gene: TRBV2
CDR3 length: 13
clone size: NA
J gene: TRBJ1-1
CDR3 DNA: TGTGCCAGCGGGGGACAGGGGGACACTGAAGCTTTCTTT
CDR3 protein: CASGGQGDTEAFF

D gene: NA
V gene: TRBV28
CDR3 length: 11
clone size: NA
J gene: TRBJ1-2
CDR3 DNA: TGTGCCAGCAGCACTAACTATGGCTACACCTTC
CDR3 protein: CASSTNYGYTF

D gene: NA
V gene: TRBV7-6
CDR3 length: 16
clone size: NA
J gene: TRBJ2-5
CDR3 DNA: TGTGCCAGCAGCCTAAACCGGGGCAGGGGAAGGGAGACCCAGTACTTC
CDR3 protein: CASSLNRGRGRETQYF

D gene: TRBD2
V gene: TRBV27
CDR3 length: 16
clone size: NA
J gene: TRBJ2-2
CDR3 DNA: TGTGCCAGCAGTTTAGAGCTGGGACTAGTAGCGGGGGAGCTGTTTTTT
CDR3 protein: CASSLELGLVAGELFF

D gene: TRBD2
V gene: TRBV2
CDR3 length: 15
clone size: NA
J gene: TRBJ2-3
CDR3 DNA: TGTGCCAGCAGTGCTGTAGCGGGGGACACAGATACGCAGTATTTT
CDR3 protein: CASSAVAGDTDTQYF

D gene: TRBD2
V gene: TRBV4-2
CDR3 length: 15
clone size: NA
J gene: TRBJ2-5
CDR3 DNA: TGTGCCAGCAGTTTAGGGCGGGGGGGCATGGAGACCCAGTACTTC
CDR3 protein: CASSLGRGGMETQYF

D gene: NA
V gene: TRBV10-3
CDR3 length: 16
clone size: NA
J gene: TRBJ2-1
CDR3 DNA: TGTGCCATCAGTGAGTCTACGGGGTTCGGCTACAATGAGCAGTTCTTC
CDR3 protein: CAISESTGFGYNEQFF

D gene: TRBD2
V gene: TRBV27
CDR3 length: 15
clone size: NA
J gene: TRBJ2-5
CDR3 DNA: TGTGCCAGCAGCCCGACTAGCGGGGGGTGGGAGACCCAGTACTTC
CDR3 protein: CASSPTSGGWETQYF

D gene: TRBD2
V gene: TRBV29-1
CDR3 length: 23
clone size: NA
J gene: TRBJ2-5
CDR3 DNA: TGCAGCGTTGATTGTTGTGTCGGGCGGCGTCAAAGGGGGTTTAGCGGGAGGGGAGAGACCCAGTACTTC
CDR3 protein: CSVDCCVGRRQRGFSGRGETQYF

D gene: NA
V gene: TRBV6-1
CDR3 length: 18
clone size: NA
J gene: TRBJ2-3
CDR3 DNA: TGTGCCAGCAGTGAACATCAGGAAAGCCGGATTGTGACAGATACGCAGTATTTT
CDR3 protein: CASSEHQESRIVTDTQYF

D gene: TRBD1
V gene: TRBV19
CDR3 length: 13
clone size: NA
J gene: TRBJ1-3
CDR3 DNA: TGTGCCAGTGCGACAGGGTTTGGAAACACCATATATTTT
CDR3 protein: CASATGFGNTIYF

D gene: NA
V gene: TRBV25-1
CDR3 length: 13
clone size: NA
J gene: TRBJ1-4
CDR3 DNA: TGTGCCAGCCGTGAGAGGGAGGGGGAAAAACTGTTTTTT
CDR3 protein: CASREREGEKLFF

D gene: NA
V gene: TRBV5-4
CDR3 length: 13
clone size: few
J gene: TRBJ2-7
CDR3 DNA: TGTGCCAGCAGCTTGGCGGGTTCCTACGAGCAGTACTTC
CDR3 protein: CASSLAGSYEQYF

D gene: NA
V gene: TRBV5-1
CDR3 length: 15
clone size: NA
J gene: TRBJ2-1
CDR3 DNA: TGCGCCAGCAGCCCGGCAGCAGGGCTATACAATGAGCAGTTCTTC
CDR3 protein: CASSPAAGLYNEQFF

D gene: NA
V gene: TRBV12-5
CDR3 length: 13
clone size: NA
J gene: TRBJ2-7
CDR3 DNA: TGTGCTAGTGGCCCCGGACAATTCGCCGAGCAGTACTTC
CDR3 protein: CASGPGQFAEQYF

D gene: TRBD2
V gene: TRBV28
CDR3 length: 14
clone size: NA
J gene: TRBJ2-1
CDR3 DNA: TGTGCCAGCAGCTTCTGGGGAGGGTACAATGAGCAGTTCTTC
CDR3 protein: CASSFWGGYNEQFF

D gene: TRBD1
V gene: TRBV2
CDR3 length: 17
clone size: NA
J gene: TRBJ1-2
CDR3 DNA: TGTGCCAGCAGTGATACCCCCGGACAGGGGGCTGACTATGGCTACACCTTC
CDR3 protein: CASSDTPGQGADYGYTF

D gene: TRBD1
V gene: TRBV2
CDR3 length: 15
clone size: NA
J gene: TRBJ1-2
CDR3 DNA: TGTGCCAGCACCACCGGGACAGGGGGTAACTATGGCTACACCTTC
CDR3 protein: CASTTGTGGNYGYTF

D gene: NA
V gene: TRBV6-1
CDR3 length: 13
clone size: NA
J gene: TRBJ1-5
CDR3 DNA: TGTGCCAGCATGCGTCAGGGCCGACAGCCCCAGCATTTT
CDR3 protein: CASMRQGRQPQHF

D gene: TRBD1
V gene: TRBV6-1
CDR3 length: 18
clone size: once
J gene: TRBJ1-5
CDR3 DNA: TGTGCCAGCAGTGAAAAAGGTGCGAGGGGGCTTGGCAATCAGCCCCAGCATTTT
CDR3 protein: CASSEKGARGLGNQPQHF

D gene: NA
V gene: TRBV2
CDR3 length: 15
clone size: NA
J gene: TRBJ2-2
CDR3 DNA: TGTGCCAGCAGTGAGTGGCGGGCGAACACCGGGGAGCTGTTTTTT
CDR3 protein: CASSEWRANTGELFF

D gene: TRBD2
V gene: TRBV14
CDR3 length: 15
clone size: NA
J gene: TRBJ2-1
CDR3 DNA: TGTGCCAGCAGCCAAGATTCTACGGGGGGTCGGGAGCAGTTCTTC
CDR3 protein: CASSQDSTGGREQFF

D gene: TRBD2
V gene: TRBV27
CDR3 length: 16
clone size: NA
J gene: TRBJ2-1
CDR3 DNA: TGTGCCAGCAATCAGGTGGGACTAGCGAGTTACAATGAGCAGTTCTTC
CDR3 protein: CASNQVGLASYNEQFF

D gene: NA
V gene: TRBV27
CDR3 length: 14
clone size: NA
J gene: TRBJ2-7
CDR3 DNA: TGTGCCAGCAGCCGGGAACTAGCCCCGCTCGAGCAGTACTTC
CDR3 protein: CASSRELAPLEQYF

D gene: TRBD1
V gene: TRBV27
CDR3 length: 17
clone size: NA
J gene: TRBJ2-7
CDR3 DNA: TGTGCCAGCAGTTTATCCGGGACAGGGGCCATTCGGGGCGAGCAGTACTTC
CDR3 protein: CASSLSGTGAIRGEQYF

D gene: TRBD1
V gene: TRBV29-1
CDR3 length: 13
clone size: NA
J gene: TRBJ2-7
CDR3 DNA: TGCAGCGTTACCGGGACAGGGTCCTACGAGCAGTACTTC
CDR3 protein: CSVTGTGSYEQYF

D gene: TRBD1
V gene: TRBV5-1
CDR3 length: 16
clone size: NA
J gene: TRBJ1-1
CDR3 DNA: TGCGCCAGCAGCTATGGGACAGGGGGTGGGAACACTGAAGCTTTCTTT
CDR3 protein: CASSYGTGGGNTEAFF

D gene: TRBD1
V gene: TRBV6-5
CDR3 length: 14
clone size: NA
J gene: TRBJ2-5
CDR3 DNA: TGTGCCAGCAGTCCTACAGGGGCTGAAGAGACCCAGTACTTC
CDR3 protein: CASSPTGAEETQYF

D gene: TRBD2
V gene: TRBV7-7
CDR3 length: 17
clone size: NA
J gene: TRBJ2-1
CDR3 DNA: TGTGCTAGCAGCCCAGGTCATTCTAGCGGGAGCTTCAATGAGCAGTTCTTC
CDR3 protein: CASSPGHSSGSFNEQFF

D gene: TRBD1
V gene: TRBV7-8
CDR3 length: 17
clone size: NA
J gene: TRBJ1-5
CDR3 DNA: TGTGCCAGCAGCGTCGACAGGGGATGGGATAGCAATCAGCCCCAGCATTTT
CDR3 protein: CASSVDRGWDSNQPQHF

D gene: TRBD1
V gene: TRBV19
CDR3 length: 17
clone size: once
J gene: TRBJ2-5
CDR3 DNA: TGTGCCAGTAGTATTCCGCGTGGACAGGGAGTACAAGAGACCCAGTACTTC
CDR3 protein: CASSIPRGQGVQETQYF